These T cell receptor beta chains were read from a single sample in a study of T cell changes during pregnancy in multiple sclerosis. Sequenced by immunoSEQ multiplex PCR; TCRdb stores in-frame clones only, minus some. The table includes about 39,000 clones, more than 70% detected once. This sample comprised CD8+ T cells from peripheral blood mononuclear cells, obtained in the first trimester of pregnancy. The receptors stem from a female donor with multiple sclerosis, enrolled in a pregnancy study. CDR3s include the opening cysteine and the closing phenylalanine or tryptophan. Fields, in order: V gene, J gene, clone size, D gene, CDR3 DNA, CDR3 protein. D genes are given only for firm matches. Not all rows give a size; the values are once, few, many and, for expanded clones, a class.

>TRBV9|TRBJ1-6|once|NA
TGTGCCAGCAGCGACCATCGAAATAGCAATTCACCCCTCCACTTT
CASSDHRNSNSPLHF
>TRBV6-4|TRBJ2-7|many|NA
TGTGCCAGCAGTGACCAAATACAGGGCGAGCAGTACTTC
CASSDQIQGEQYF
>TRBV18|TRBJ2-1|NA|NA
TGTGCCAGCTCATCTCGCCCGTGGGGGGTCCTTTCCTACAATGAGCAGTTCTTC
CASSSRPWGVLSYNEQFF
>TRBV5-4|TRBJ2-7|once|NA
TGTGCCAGCAGCTGGGGGCGGGGGTCCTACGAGCAGTACTTC
CASSWGRGSYEQYF
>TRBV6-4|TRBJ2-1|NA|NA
TGTGCCAGCAGTGACGGGGGGAATGAGCAGTTCTTC
CASSDGGNEQFF
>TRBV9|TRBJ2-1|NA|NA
TGTGCCAGCAGCGACGGGGGGCTAGACAATGAGCAGTTCTTC
CASSDGGLDNEQFF
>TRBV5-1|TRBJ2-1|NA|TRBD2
TGCGCCAGCAGCTCACCTAGCGGGGGGGCCCTTGAGCAGTTCTTC
CASSSPSGGALEQFF
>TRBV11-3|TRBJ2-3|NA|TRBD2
TGTGCCAGCAGCGTTACTAGCGGGGGGCTCACAGATACGCAGTATTTT
CASSVTSGGLTDTQYF
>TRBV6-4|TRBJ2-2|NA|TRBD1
TGTGCCAGCAGTGGACAGGGTGACACCGGGGAGCTGTTTTTT
CASSGQGDTGELFF
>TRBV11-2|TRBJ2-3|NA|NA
TGTGCCAGCAGCTCTAGCACAGATACGCAGTATTTT
CASSSSTDTQYF
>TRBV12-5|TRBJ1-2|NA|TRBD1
TGTGCTAGTGGTTTCGCCGAGGACAGGGTGGGTGGCTACACCTTC
CASGFAEDRVGGYTF
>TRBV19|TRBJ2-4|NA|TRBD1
TGTGCCAGTGAGGGACAGATCCCATTTCAGGACAAAAACATTCAGTACTTC
CASEGQIPFQDKNIQYF
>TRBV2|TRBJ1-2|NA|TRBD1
TGTGCCAGCAGTAACCGGGACAGGGCTTATGGCTACACCTTC
CASSNRDRAYGYTF
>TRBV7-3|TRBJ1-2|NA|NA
TGTGCCAGCAAAGGGGCCTATGGCTACACCTTC
CASKGAYGYTF
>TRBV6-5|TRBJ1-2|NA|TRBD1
TGTGCCAGCAGTTACGCGACAGGGGGCTTCTATGGCTACACCTTC
CASSYATGGFYGYTF
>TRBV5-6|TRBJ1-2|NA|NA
TGTGCCAGCAGCTTCTTCGGGACAAAGAACTATGGCTACACCTTC
CASSFFGTKNYGYTF
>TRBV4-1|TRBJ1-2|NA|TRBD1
TGCGCCAGCAGCCAAGACCCGGGACAGGGAAACACCTTC
CASSQDPGQGNTF